A single sample gave rise to the 14 T cell receptor beta chains below, sequenced in a study of blood T cells in healthy people across ages. The use of a sample-barcoded 5' primer and a J-beta primer mix characterized a second PCR of about 7 to 12 cycles. TCRdb ran MiXCR on the 5' RACE reads and lists one entry per CDR3 protein. The sample records roughly 1.5 million distinct CDR3 sequences, about 45% being singletons. What was sequenced was blood. The origin of the receptors is a young woman in good health.

The chain combines TRBV29-1 with TRBJ2-5; 7 bases fit TRBD2. Gene TRBJ2-7 matches the end of the DNA better, so the J call may be wrong. CDR3 length equals 14 residues. CDR1 and CDR2 from the germline V gene are SQVTM and ANQGSEA. CDR3 DNA sequence: TGCAGCGTTAGGGAGGGAACAAGGTCCTACGAGCAGTACTTC. It yields the protein CSVREGTRSYEQYF.

In regard to this clonotype: With a much larger clone just one base away, this may be a read error. The J gene is TRBJ1-1, the V gene TRBV29-1; D unresolved. CDR1 and CDR2 (germline): SQVTM, ANQGSEA. V was pared by 4 bases and J by 2 bases, with 11 bases between. CDR3 length: 13 amino acids. For the CDR3, the DNA is TGCAGCGTTGCTGGGCCCCTCAACACTGAAGCTTTCTTT. It yields the protein CSVAGPLNTEAFF.

This clonotype was detected only a few times. The chain carries TRBV20-1 and TRBJ2-7; 14 bases fit TRBD2. The J segment lost 5 bases and the V segment lost 3 bases, leaving 12 bases of the junction unmatched. Looked up from germline, CDR1 is DFQATT and CDR2 is SNEGSKA (reference sequence). This CDR3 contains 17 residues. The CDR3 DNA reads TGCAGTGCTAGTCGACTAGCGGGAGGGTCTTGGTCAAACGAGCAGTACTTC. As protein: CSASRLAGGSWSNEQYF.

This chain links TRBV7-2 with TRBJ2-1; D not certain. CDR3 length: 16 amino acids. Germline assignment: CDR1 SGHTA and CDR2 FQGNSA. Trimming pared 1 base from V and 0 bases from J, leaving 10 bases between. CDR3 DNA: TGTGCCAGCAGCTTAGAAACTACCAACTCCTACAATGAGCAGTTCTTC. It translates to CASSLETTNSYNEQFF.

In this sample, this clonotype turned up a few times. The V call is TRBV29-1, the J call TRBJ2-3, with D hard to call. V was pared by 7 bases and J by 2 bases, with 10 bases between. The CDR3 has 12 residues. Per the germline V gene, CDR1 is SQVTM and CDR2 is ANQGSEA. The CDR3 loop reads CSGVPVTDTQYF. In DNA, the CDR3 is TGCAGCGGGGTGCCGGTCACAGATACGCAGTATTTT.

This clonotype was detected only a few times. The chain is built from TRBV20-1 and TRBJ1-5; no clear D gene. The CDR3 is 15 residues long. Deletions cut 4 bases from V and 0 bases from J, with 13 bases between. Germline assignment: CDR1 DFQATT and CDR2 SNEGSKA (reference sequence). The CDR3 DNA follows: TGCAGTGCTACCACCGGAACCTATAGCAATCAGCCCCAGCATTTT. It encodes CSATTGTYSNQPQHF.

The chain has TRBV29-1 and TRBJ2-3, with 7 nucleotides matching TRBD2. The CDR3 covers 14 residues. CDR1 and CDR2 from the germline V gene are SQVTM and ANQGSEA. With 4 bases clipped from V and 4 bases from J, the junction kept 8 bases outside the gene matches. Written as DNA, the CDR3 is TGCAGCGTTGCCGGGAGGTCCCTCCCAGATACGCAGTATTTT. This gives the protein CSVAGRSLPDTQYF.

The CDR3 here is CASSTGQDTSNTEAFF. CDR3 in DNA: TGCGCCAGCAGCACGGGACAGGATACTTCGAACACTGAAGCTTTCTTT. The chain combines TRBV5-1 with TRBJ1-1; 8 positions match TRBD1. J was trimmed by 1 base and V by 4 bases; bases with no gene match: 9. The CDR3 runs 16 residues. CDR1 SGHRS and CDR2 YFSETQ come from the germline V gene.

A few counts support this clonotype. The chain carries TRBV9 and TRBJ1-2, with D possibly matching TRBD1 (5 bases). Germline V gives CDR1 SGDLS, CDR2 YYNGEE. This CDR3 spans 15 amino acids. V lost 3 bases and J 3 bases, leaving 15 bases between the germline ends. In DNA, the CDR3 is TGTGCCAGCAGCGGGGACCTGAAGGGGTACTATGGCTACACCTTC. Translation gives CASSGDLKGYYGYTF. The full variable domain, its missing parts supplied by reference TRBV9 and TRBJ1-2, is DSGVTQTPKHLITATGQRVTLRCSPRSGDLSVYWYQQSLDQGLQFLIQYYNGEERAKGNILERFSAQQFPDLHSELNLSSLELGDSALYFCASSGDLKGYYGYTFGSGTRLTVV.

The J gene is TRBJ1-2, the V gene TRBV9, with TRBD1 as a possible D gene (6 bases). From germline, CDR1 is SGDLS and CDR2 YYNGEE. V lost 4 bases, J lost 6 bases, and 13 bases lay in between. CDR3 length: 13 amino acids. The CDR3 DNA follows: TGTGCCAGCAGCAAACACAGGGATCATGGCTACACCTTC. Its protein is CASSKHRDHGYTF.

The chain couples TRBV2 to TRBJ2-7, with D unresolved. The germline gives CDR1 SNHLY, CDR2 FYNNEI. The V end lost 5 bases, the J end lost 9 bases, and 17 bases lay between the germline ends. The CDR3 extends over 13 amino acids. CDR3 amino acids: CASSPEVGDGQYF. The DNA of the CDR3 is TGTGCCAGCAGTCCCGAAGTTGGAGATGGGCAGTACTTC.

V usage is TRBV10-1 and J usage is TRBJ2-3; D is unclear. CDR3 length equals 12 residues. Germline V lookup: CDR1 WNHNN, CDR2 SYGVQD (reference sequence). The V end lost 8 bases, the J end lost 0 bases, and 6 bases lay between the germline ends. The CDR3 DNA reads TGCGCCAGCGCTGACAGCACAGATACGCAGTATTTT. Translation gives CASADSTDTQYF.

The J gene is TRBJ1-1, the V gene TRBV4-1, with 8 nucleotides matching TRBD1. Looked up from germline, CDR1 is MGHRA and CDR2 is YSYEKL. This CDR3 is 15 amino acids long. J lost 5 bases, V lost 2 bases, and 7 bases had no gene match. CDR3 protein: CASSQRTGSVTEAFF. The CDR3 DNA sequence: TGCGCCAGCAGCCAACGGACAGGGTCGGTTACTGAAGCTTTCTTT.

The CDR3 loop is CASSPLGFPRDTQYF. CDR3 in DNA: TGTGCCAGCAGTCCCCTCGGGTTCCCTCGGGATACGCAGTATTTT. The chain couples TRBV27 to TRBJ2-3; D remains unclear. Trimming cost V 5 bases and J 6 bases, with 18 bases left between them. CDR3 length: 15 amino acids. The germline V gene has CDR1 MNHEY and CDR2 SMNVEV (reference sequence).